The 23 T cell receptor beta chains listed next were all sequenced from one sample in a study of blood T cell repertoires in COVID-19. The protocol was immunoSEQ multiplex PCR, while the TCRdb copy is restricted to in-frame clones and leaves out a portion. In the table there are under 350,000 clones, 70% to 90% of which are singletons. The sample comprised peripheral blood. These receptors were obtained from a man between 65 and 80 years old with acute or convalescent COVID-19.

J is TRBJ2-7 and V is TRBV3-1 (or the pseudogene TRBV3-2); 11 positions agree with TRBD2. V was clipped by 6 bases and J by 3 bases; unmatched bases: 4. The CDR3 has 14 residues. Germline assignment: CDR1 LGHDT and CDR2 YNNKEL (reference sequence). The CDR3 sequence is CASRNSGGVYEQYF. CDR3 sequence (DNA): TGTGCCAGCAGGAATAGCGGGGGGGTCTACGAGCAGTACTTC.

The chain uses TRBV20-1 and TRBJ1-1; D gene ambiguous. The CDR3 contains 11 residues. Germline V gene lookup returns CDR1 DFQATT and CDR2 SNEGSKA (reference sequence). Trimming shortened V by 6 bases and J by 0 bases, and 5 bases separated the two germline ends. The CDR3 sequence is CSARVNTEAFF. The CDR3 DNA sequence: TGCAGTGCGAGGGTGAACACTGAAGCTTTCTTT.

The chain couples TRBV6-2 or TRBV6-3 to TRBJ2-1; 9 bases map to TRBD2. This CDR3 region has 15 residues. Germline assignment: CDR1 MNHEY and CDR2 SVGEGT. J lost 2 bases, V lost 7 bases, and 6 bases had no gene match. CDR3 sequence reads: CASIPASGTYNEQFF. Written as DNA, the CDR3 is TGTGCCAGCATCCCGGCTAGCGGGACCTACAATGAGCAGTTCTTC.

This clone has only one observation. A much larger clone lies one base from this, so it may be a read error. The rearrangement joins TRBV28 to TRBJ1-2; TRBD1 is a possible D gene (6 bases). Germline V lookup: CDR1 MDHEN, CDR2 SYDVKM. The CDR3 is 13 residues long. Trimming removed 6 bases from V and 0 bases from J, with 8 bases in between. The chain's CDR3 is CASSRDTNYGYTF. CDR3 coding DNA: TGTGCCAGCAGCCGGGACACTAACTATGGCTACACCTTC.

J is TRBJ1-4 and V is TRBV9, with 8 positions matching TRBD1. CDR1 and CDR2 from the germline V gene are SGDLS and YYNGEE. The trim removed 3 bases at V and 8 bases at J, leaving 9 bases unmatched. This CDR3 is 15 amino acids long. This CDR3 is CASSEKGQGLEKLFF. The CDR3 DNA reads TGTGCCAGCAGCGAAAAAGGACAGGGTTTGGAAAAACTGTTTTTT.

J is TRBJ1-5 and V is TRBV10-2, with D possibly matching TRBD1 (5 bases). V shed 2 bases and J shed 1 base, with 9 bases lying between them. The CDR3 is made up of 15 amino acids. Germline loops: CDR1 WSHSY, CDR2 SAAADI. Written as DNA, the CDR3 is TGCGCCAGCAGTGAGAGTCAGGGAAGCAATCAGCCCCAGCATTTT. Amino acid sequence: CASSESQGSNQPQHF.

This clone was recorded once. J is TRBJ1-4 and V is TRBV20-1; 8 nucleotides align to TRBD1. Germline CDR1 is DFQATT and CDR2 is SNEGSKA (reference sequence). The CDR3 is made up of 13 amino acids. The V gene end was trimmed by 3 bases and the J gene end by 8 bases; junction bases not matched to a gene: 5. The CDR3, as DNA: TGCAGTGCTAGTCGGACAGGGACCGAAAAACTGTTTTTT. This translates into CSASRTGTEKLFF.

The V and J genes are TRBV27 and TRBJ2-3, with D maybe TRBD1 (6 bases). V was shortened by 3 bases and J by 4 bases, with 11 bases between the two germline ends. The CDR3 is 14 residues long. Germline lookup yields CDR1 MNHEY and CDR2 SMNVEV (reference sequence). This chain's CDR3 is CASSLRDTADTQYF. CDR3 DNA sequence: TGTGCCAGCAGTTTGAGGGACACAGCAGATACGCAGTATTTT.

V gene TRBV19 combines with J gene TRBJ2-7, with D perhaps TRBD2 (5 bases). V gave up 5 bases and J gave up 4 bases, with 18 bases separating them. The CDR3 length is 15 residues. The germline gives CDR1 LNHDA, CDR2 SQIVND (reference sequence). The CDR3: CASSSGRGVVYEQYF. CDR3 bases: TGTGCCAGTAGTTCAGGTCGGGGAGTGGTGTACGAGCAGTACTTC.

This clone has just one count. This CDR3 is CASSQDTGFGAQHF. CDR3 DNA sequence: TGTGCCAGCAGCCAAGATACAGGGTTTGGGGCCCAGCATTTT. V is TRBV4-2 and J is TRBJ1-5; possible D gene TRBD1, 6 bases. The V end lost 0 bases, the J end lost 11 bases, and 14 bases lay between the germline ends. Germline-derived CDR1 and CDR2 are LGHNA and YNFKEQ. The CDR3 covers 14 residues.

The chain is built from TRBV5-4 and TRBJ2-3; a possible D gene is TRBD1 (5 bases). The CDR3 is 13 residues long. The germline CDR1 and CDR2 sequences are SGHNT and YYREEE (reference sequence). Trimming removed 4 bases from V and 3 bases from J, with 9 bases in between. The CDR3 DNA is TGTGCCAGCAGCCTAGACAGAACAGATACGCAGTATTTT. It encodes CASSLDRTDTQYF.

This clone is a singleton in its sample. CDR3 nucleotide sequence: TGTGCCAGTAGTACCCTCGGTGCGACTCTCAATCAGCCCCAGCATTTT. It is translated as CASSTLGATLNQPQHF. This chain connects TRBV19 to TRBJ1-5; D gene uncertain. The CDR3 covers 16 residues. The V end lost 4 bases, the J end lost 3 bases, and 16 bases lay between the germline ends. Germline-derived CDR1 and CDR2 are LNHDA and SQIVND (reference sequence).

This sequence joins TRBV5-6 and TRBJ2-1; 9 nucleotides line up with TRBD2. After removal of 4 bases from V and 2 bases from J, the junction contained 16 bases not matched to a gene. The CDR3 extends over 19 amino acids. Germline V gene sequence: CDR1 SGHDT, CDR2 YYEEEE. DNA for the CDR3: TGTGCCAGCAGCCCACTCTGGGGTAGCGGGGGCGAAGCCTACAATGAGCAGTTCTTC. Amino acids: CASSPLWGSGGEAYNEQFF.

This chain joins TRBV5-4 and TRBJ2-5, with 12 bases identical to TRBD2. The CDR3 totals 17 residues. V was clipped by 1 base and J by 5 bases; unmatched bases: 9. From germline, CDR1 is SGHNT and CDR2 YYREEE (reference sequence). The CDR3 DNA follows: TGTGCCAGCAGCTTGTGGGCTAGCGGGGGGGGGTATGAGACCCAGTACTTC. Its protein is CASSLWASGGGYETQYF.

Regarding this clone: The same CDR3 also results from other DNA sequences found in this sample. This chain uses TRBV28 with TRBJ1-5; 9 positions agree with TRBD1. Per germline, CDR1 MDHEN and CDR2 SYDVKM. V trimming: 6 bases; J trimming: 4 bases; junction bases outside the gene matches: 7. The CDR3 is 15 residues long. The CDR3 DNA is TGTGCCAGCAGCTCGGGACAGGGAAATAATCAGCCCCAGCATTTT. Amino acid sequence: CASSSGQGNNQPQHF.

The chain recombines TRBV21-1 with TRBJ2-1; TRBD1, the table's D call, was not compared with the DNA. TRBV21-1 corresponds to a pseudogene. CDR3 length: 14 amino acids. The chain's CDR3 is CASSKVEGGNEQFF. The CDR3 coding sequence is TGTGCCAGCAGCAAAGTAGAAGGGGGCAATGAGCAGTTCTTC.

The CDR3 DNA reads TGTGCCAGCAGCTTCGGGACTAGCGACACCGGGGAGCTGTTTTTT. It is translated as CASSFGTSDTGELFF. The rearrangement links TRBV11-3 to TRBJ2-2; 10 bases match TRBD2. Germline CDR1 SGHNT, CDR2 YENEEA. V trimming: 3 bases; J trimming: 3 bases; junction bases outside the gene matches: 1. This CDR3 spans 15 amino acids.

The chain couples TRBV29-1 to TRBJ2-7, with 10 nucleotides matching TRBD2. This CDR3 is built from 14 residues. With V trimmed by 5 bases and J by 1 base, 5 bases remained unmatched. Germline values: CDR1 SQVTM, CDR2 ANQGSEA. DNA for the CDR3: TGCAGCGTTAGGCGACTAGCGGGTTCCTACGAGCAGTACTTC. Its translation: CSVRRLAGSYEQYF.

This sequence joins TRBV7-9 and TRBJ1-2; 9 bases are a match to TRBD1. Germline V lookup: CDR1 SEHNR, CDR2 FQNEAQ (reference sequence). Trimming at V came to 5 bases and at J to 10 bases, leaving 14 bases not matched to a gene. The CDR3 runs 15 residues. The CDR3 protein is CASSRGQGLFSDYTF. For the CDR3, the DNA is TGTGCCAGCAGCCGAGGACAGGGGCTTTTTTCCGACTACACCTTC.

The chain links TRBV6-1 to TRBJ2-1; 7 nucleotides agree with TRBD1. Looked up from germline, CDR1 is MNHNS and CDR2 is SASEGT. After removal of 2 bases from V and 4 bases from J, the junction contained 8 bases not matched to a gene. The CDR3 consists of 16 residues. This CDR3 reads CASSEYRQGPYNEQFF. The CDR3, as DNA: TGTGCCAGCAGTGAATATAGACAGGGACCTTACAATGAGCAGTTCTTC.

In nucleotides, the CDR3 is TGTGCCAGCAGTTCTGGGACAGGGGGCACTCAGCCCCAGCATTTT. Translating gives CASSSGTGGTQPQHF. The rearrangement links TRBV7-9 to TRBJ1-5; 12 bases are a match to TRBD1. The V gene's germline CDR1 is SEHNR and CDR2 FQNEAQ (reference sequence). V gave up 6 bases and J gave up 6 bases; unmatched junction bases: 6. The CDR3 contains 15 residues.

The V call is TRBV11-2, the J call TRBJ2-7; 7 nucleotides align to TRBD1. From germline, CDR1 is SGHAT and CDR2 FQNNGV. The V and J ends lost 5 bases and 2 bases, in that order; junction bases with no gene match: 9. CDR3 size: 15 residues. CDR3 DNA: TGTGCCAGCAGCGCACCGACAGGGCCCACCTACGAGCAGTACTTC. It is translated as CASSAPTGPTYEQYF. The full variable domain, its missing parts supplied by reference TRBV11-2 and TRBJ2-7, is EAGVAQSPRYKIIEKRQSVAFWCNPISGHATLYWYQQILGQGPKLLIQFQNNGVVDDSQLPKDRFSAERLKGVDSTLKIQPAKLEDSAVYLCASSAPTGPTYEQYFGPGTRLTVT.

The V call is TRBV28, the J call TRBJ1-2; D call uncertain. Trimming cost V 7 bases and J 3 bases, with 12 bases left between them. Germline loops: CDR1 MDHEN, CDR2 SYDVKM. CDR3 length equals 13 residues. For the CDR3, the DNA is TGTGCCAGCACCCCCTGGGCCTACTATGGCTACACCTTC. Translation: CASTPWAYYGYTF.